These 14 T cell receptor beta chains were all obtained from the same sample, sequenced in a study of OX40 agonist ivuxolimab in advanced cancers. The method was immunoSEQ multiplex PCR; TCRdb's version includes in-frame clones alone and lacks a portion of them. The sample carries around 83,000 clones, 88% recorded once. Sample: CD4+ or CD8+ T cells sorted from blood, taken in a trial of the OX40 agonist ivuxolimab. These TCRs come from an adult with an advanced solid tumor such as melanoma, head and neck, liver or kidney cancer.

This rearrangement joins TRBV6-5 to TRBJ2-7; 7 bases fit TRBD2. J was trimmed by 6 bases and V by 0 bases; bases with no gene match: 5. The CDR3 covers 14 residues. The germline V gene encodes CDR1 MNHEY and CDR2 SVGAGI. This CDR3 reads CASSYSVGEGEQYF. DNA of the CDR3: TGTGCCAGCAGTTACTCTGTGGGGGAGGGCGAGCAGTACTTC.

V and J are TRBV28 and TRBJ1-2, with no clear D. Germline CDR1 MDHEN, CDR2 SYDVKM. Trimming pared 9 bases from V and 4 bases from J, leaving 9 bases between. The CDR3 is 11 residues long. The CDR3 sequence is CASGSIYGYTF. CDR3 DNA sequence: TGTGCCAGTGGATCAATCTATGGCTACACCTTC.

The chain carries TRBV27 and TRBJ1-2; 9 nucleotides line up with TRBD1. J gave up 3 bases and V 0 bases, and 5 bases lay outside the gene matches. Germline lookup yields CDR1 MNHEY and CDR2 SMNVEV (reference sequence). The length of the CDR3 is 16 residues. CDR3 region: CASSLSADRGDYGYTF. The CDR3 DNA is TGTGCCAGCAGTTTATCGGCGGACAGGGGTGACTATGGCTACACCTTC.

The V gene is TRBV15, the J gene TRBJ1-1; D call uncertain. CDR1 is LNHNV and CDR2 is YYDKDF in the germline V gene (reference sequence). The CDR3 length is 14 residues. V gave up 3 bases and J gave up 0 bases, with 8 bases separating them. CDR3: CATSRGVMNTEAFF. The DNA for the CDR3 is TGTGCCACCAGCAGGGGCGTAATGAACACTGAAGCTTTCTTT. Drawing the rest from reference TRBV15 and TRBJ1-1, the complete variable domain is DAMVIQNPRYQVTQFGKPVTLSCSQTLNHNVMYWYQQKSSQAPKLLFHYYDKDFNNEADTPDNFQSRRPNTSFCFLDIRSPGLGDTAMYLCATSRGVMNTEAFFGQGTRLTVV.

The V gene is TRBV6-1, the J gene TRBJ1-1, with a tentative D call TRBD1 (6 bases). This CDR3 is built from 16 residues. Germline assignment: CDR1 MNHNS and CDR2 SASEGT. Trimming pared 2 bases from V and 0 bases from J, leaving 13 bases between. The CDR3 DNA sequence: TGTGCCAGCAGTGAACAGGGTAGGGGGATGAACACTGAAGCTTTCTTT. It yields the protein CASSEQGRGMNTEAFF.

The J gene is TRBJ2-6, the V gene TRBV6-1, with D hard to call. V gave up 8 bases and J gave up 0 bases, with 5 bases separating them. Germline assignment: CDR1 MNHNS and CDR2 SASEGT. The CDR3 has 13 amino acids. CDR3 DNA: TGTGCCAGCCTTTCCTCTGGGGCCAACGTCCTGACTTTC. This translates into CASLSSGANVLTF.

The rearrangement joins TRBV6-5 to TRBJ2-2, with a tentative D call TRBD2 (7 bases). The germline gives CDR1 MNHEY, CDR2 SVGAGI. The CDR3 spans 15 residues. The ends were cut back, 4 bases at V and 8 bases at J, with 17 bases in the middle. The CDR3 reads CASSSPEGGIGELFF. In DNA, the CDR3 is TGTGCCAGCAGTTCTCCGGAGGGGGGGATAGGGGAGCTGTTTTTT.

The V and J genes are TRBV7-2 and TRBJ2-2; possible D gene TRBD2, 6 bases. Germline CDR1 and CDR2: SGHTA and FQGNSA. Trimming pared 7 bases from V and 5 bases from J, leaving 14 bases between. This CDR3 has 14 amino acids. The CDR3 here is CASTLGLGTGELFF. The CDR3 DNA is TGTGCCAGCACCCTGGGACTCGGGACCGGGGAGCTGTTTTTT.

The V call is TRBV6-1, the J call TRBJ2-7; TRBD2 matches at 7 bases. The CDR3 sequence is 13 residues long. Germline values: CDR1 MNHNS, CDR2 SASEGT. V lost 4 bases, J lost 7 bases, and 7 bases stayed unmatched. The CDR3 loop is CASSGGSGGEQYF. The CDR3 nucleotides are TGTGCCAGCAGTGGGGGGTCGGGAGGAGAGCAGTACTTC.

CDR3 in DNA: TGCGCCAGCAGTAAGACGGGCCGAGAGACCCAGTACTTC. It specifies CASSKTGRETQYF. This chain uses TRBV10-1 with TRBJ2-5; D remains ambiguous. In germline, CDR1 is WNHNN, CDR2 SYGVQD (reference sequence). The CDR3 extends over 13 amino acids. The ends were cut back, 5 bases at V and 4 bases at J, with 11 bases in the middle.

CDR3 DNA sequence: TGTGCCAGCAGCTTGCAGGGGTCCTACGAGCAGTACTTC. It codes for CASSLQGSYEQYF. The V gene is TRBV5-5, the J gene TRBJ2-7; the D gene is possibly TRBD1 (6 bases). Trimming shortened V by 1 base and J by 1 base, and 6 bases separated the two germline ends. CDR1 SGHKS and CDR2 YYEKEE come from the germline V gene (reference sequence). There are 13 residues in the CDR3.

The chain employs TRBV9 and TRBJ2-1, with D perhaps matching TRBD1 (6 bases). This CDR3 has 14 residues. Trimming cost V 5 bases and J 10 bases, with 19 bases left between them. Germline CDR1 and CDR2: SGDLS and YYNGEE. CDR3 nucleotides: TGTGCCAGCAGTATAGGGGGAGCTTCGCAGGAGCAGTTCTTC. It codes for CASSIGGASQEQFF.

The V and J genes are TRBV12-1 and TRBJ1-1. TRBV12-1 corresponds to a pseudogene. There are 20 residues in the CDR3. CDR3 bases: TGTGCCAGCAGCTTTAGATGGGCTAGGGGACGAACCCGGGGTAACACTGAAGCTTTCTTT. Its translation is CASSFRWARGRTRGNTEAFF.

This rearrangement joins TRBV6-6 to TRBJ2-5; the match to TRBD2 covers 12 bases. The CDR3 covers 13 residues. Trimming removed 6 bases from V and 7 bases from J; junction bases left unmatched: 3. Germline V gene sequence: CDR1 MNHNY, CDR2 SVGAGI (reference sequence). CDR3 nucleotide sequence: TGTGCCAGCAGCCCGGGACTAGCGGGGACCCAGTACTTC. It specifies CASSPGLAGTQYF.